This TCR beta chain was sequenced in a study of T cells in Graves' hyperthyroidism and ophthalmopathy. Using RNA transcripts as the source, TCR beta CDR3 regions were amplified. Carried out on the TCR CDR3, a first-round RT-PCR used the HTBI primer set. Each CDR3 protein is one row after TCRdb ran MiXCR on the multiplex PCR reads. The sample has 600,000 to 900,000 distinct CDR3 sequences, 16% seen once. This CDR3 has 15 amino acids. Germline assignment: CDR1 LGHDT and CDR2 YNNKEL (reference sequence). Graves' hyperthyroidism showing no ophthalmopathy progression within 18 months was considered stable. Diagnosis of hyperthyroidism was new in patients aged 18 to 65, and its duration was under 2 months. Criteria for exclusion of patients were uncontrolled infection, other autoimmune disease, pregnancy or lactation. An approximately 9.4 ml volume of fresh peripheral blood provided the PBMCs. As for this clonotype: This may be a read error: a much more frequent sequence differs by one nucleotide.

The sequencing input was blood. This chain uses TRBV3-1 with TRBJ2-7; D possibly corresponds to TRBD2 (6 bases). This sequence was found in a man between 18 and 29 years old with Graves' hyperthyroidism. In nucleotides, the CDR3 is TGTGCCGGCAGCCCTTTCGAGGGAGGCGCCTACGAGCAGTACTTC. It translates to CAGSPFEGGAYEQYF.